The 27 T cell receptor beta chains below were found in one sample sequenced in a study of beta chain features in type 1 diabetes. Expressed TCRB transcripts were sequenced because the entire RNA isolate underwent reverse transcription. Generated by immunoSEQ multiplex PCR, the TCRdb table keeps only in-frame clones and is missing some. Of about 700,000 clones in the sample, around 15% were seen once. Study-wide results and limits: Moderate yet significant TCRB CDR3 shortening was seen in Type 1 diabetes patients in all four CD4+ subsets.

For these TCRs, the target antigens are not known. Sequenced input: naive CD4+ T cells from blood. These receptors were taken from a man aged 18 to 29 with type 1 diabetes.

The count of this clone is one. This chain joins TRBV7-3 and TRBJ1-1; D gene ambiguous. Trimming removed 5 bases from V and 0 bases from J, with 10 bases in between. Germline V lookup: CDR1 SGHTA, CDR2 FQGTGA. This CDR3 has 14 amino acids. For the CDR3, the DNA is TGTGCCAGCAGCCCCACAATCATGAACACTGAAGCTTTCTTT. Amino acids: CASSPTIMNTEAFF.

This clone has more than one count but fewer than ten. The J gene is TRBJ1-1, the V gene TRBV4-2, with D maybe TRBD1 (5 bases). Trimming stripped 1 base from V and 5 bases from J, with 20 bases between. Germline CDR1 LGHNA, CDR2 YNFKEQ. There are 17 residues in the CDR3. The CDR3, as DNA: TGTGCCAGCAGCCAAGGCTGGCAGGGACTAGCAAATACTGAAGCTTTCTTT. Its translation: CASSQGWQGLANTEAFF.

This chain connects TRBV6-4 to TRBJ2-1; D gene ambiguous. This CDR3 has 15 amino acids. In germline, CDR1 is MRHNA, CDR2 SNTAGT. The V end lost 6 bases, the J end lost 6 bases, and 18 bases lay between the germline ends. DNA for the CDR3: TGTGCCAGCAGCGTTCAGCCAAGTGGCTCCAATGAGCAGTTCTTC. Translated: CASSVQPSGSNEQFF.

The chain carries TRBV30 and TRBJ2-7; 8 bases agree with TRBD2. This CDR3 has 16 amino acids. After removal of 0 bases from V and 3 bases from J, the junction contained 10 bases not matched to a gene. Per the germline V gene, CDR1 is GTSNPN and CDR2 is SVGIG (reference sequence). The CDR3 here is CAWSVLGGGHSYEQYF. The CDR3 region has the DNA TGTGCCTGGAGTGTATTGGGCGGGGGGCATAGCTACGAGCAGTACTTC.

The chain couples TRBV7-9 to TRBJ2-7; TRBD1 might be the D (5 bases). The CDR3 is 15 amino acids. The germline gives CDR1 SEHNR, CDR2 FQNEAQ (reference sequence). Trimming took 2 bases from V and 0 from J, leaving 11 bases between them. CDR3 nucleotide sequence: TGTGCCAGCAGCTTACTGAGACAGAGCTCCTACGAGCAGTACTTC. Protein sequence: CASSLLRQSSYEQYF. The complete variable domain, with remaining parts taken from reference TRBV7-9 and TRBJ2-7, reads DTGVSQNPRHKITKRGQNVTFRCDPISEHNRLYWYRQTLGQGPEFLTYFQNEAQLEKSRLLSDRFSAERPKGSFSTLEIQRTEQGDSAMYLCASSLLRQSSYEQYFGPGTRLTVT.

The V call is TRBV2, the J call TRBJ2-5, with 11 bases matching TRBD2. The CDR3 extends over 17 amino acids. V lost 10 bases, J lost 0 bases, and 13 bases stayed unmatched. CDR1 is SNHLY and CDR2 is FYNNEI in the germline V gene. DNA for the CDR3: TGTGCCACCCGCCGGGCCCTAGCGGGGGGCAACCAAGAGACCCAGTACTTC. Protein product: CATRRALAGGNQETQYF.

A few counts support this clone. Other DNA sequences in the same sample also yield this CDR3. CDR3 sequence reads: CASSLDSNYGYTF. For the CDR3, the DNA is TGCGCCAGCAGCTTGGATTCTAACTATGGCTACACCTTC. The chain is built from TRBV5-1 and TRBJ1-2; D ambiguous. Looked up from germline, CDR1 is SGHRS and CDR2 is YFSETQ. The CDR3 is 13 residues long. Trimming stripped 0 bases from V and 0 bases from J, with 3 bases between.

V usage is TRBV7-2 and J usage is TRBJ2-5, with 9 bases aligning to TRBD1. CDR3 length equals 13 residues. Per the germline V gene, CDR1 is SGHTA and CDR2 is FQGNSA. The trim removed 6 bases at V and 4 bases at J, leaving 3 bases unmatched. The CDR3 sequence: CASSGQGPETQYF. Written as DNA, the CDR3 is TGTGCCAGCAGTGGACAGGGGCCAGAGACCCAGTACTTC.

This clone was seen a few times. The J gene is TRBJ1-3, the V gene TRBV7-2; D ambiguous. Per the germline V gene, CDR1 is SGHTA and CDR2 is FQGNSA. CDR3 size: 12 residues. Deletions cut 4 bases from V and 6 bases from J, with 7 bases between. CDR3 loop: CASSSNINTIYF. The CDR3 DNA reads TGTGCCAGCAGCTCGAACATAAACACCATATATTTT.

The gene calls are TRBV4-2 and TRBJ2-1, with TRBD2 matching 9 bases. Germline values: CDR1 LGHNA, CDR2 YNFKEQ. With 0 bases clipped from V and 0 bases from J, the junction kept 9 bases outside the gene matches. CDR3 length: 19 amino acids. The CDR3 coding sequence is TGTGCCAGCAGCCAAGATCAACTAGCGGGTTCGAGCTCCTACAATGAGCAGTTCTTC. Its protein product is CASSQDQLAGSSSYNEQFF.

This rearrangement joins TRBV11-1 to TRBJ2-2, with D unresolved. Looked up from germline, CDR1 is SGHAT and CDR2 is FQDESV (reference sequence). The ends were cut back, 3 bases at V and 5 bases at J, with 7 bases in the middle. The CDR3 spans 13 residues. CDR3 amino acids: CASSLAQTGELFF. The CDR3 coding sequence is TGTGCCAGCAGCTTGGCGCAGACCGGGGAGCTGTTTTTT.

Remarks on this clone: Just one base apart from a much larger clone, this may be a read error. Additional DNA sequences in this sample encode the identical CDR3. The J gene is TRBJ2-3, the V gene TRBV5-6; D ambiguous. The CDR3 consists of 12 residues. V lost 1 base, J lost 3 bases, and 3 bases lay in between. Germline V CDR1 and CDR2: SGHDT, YYEEEE. The CDR3 sequence is CASSLSTDTQYF. CDR3 nucleotide sequence: TGTGCCAGCAGCTTGAGTACAGATACGCAGTATTTT.

In this sample, this clone turned up a few times. This chain joins TRBV19 and TRBJ2-1; D call uncertain. The ends were cut back, 1 base at V and 7 bases at J, with 17 bases in the middle. The CDR3 length is 16 residues. Germline lookup yields CDR1 LNHDA and CDR2 SQIVND (reference sequence). This chain's CDR3 is CASSIAAKGIRNEQFF. The CDR3 coding sequence is TGTGCCAGTAGTATAGCTGCAAAGGGAATCAGGAATGAGCAGTTCTTC.

The gene calls are TRBV7-9 and TRBJ2-3, with TRBD2 matching over 8 bases. CDR1 is SEHNR and CDR2 is FQNEAQ in the germline V gene (reference sequence). The CDR3 sequence is 16 residues long. J was trimmed by 1 base and V by 2 bases; bases with no gene match: 5. This chain's CDR3 is CASSLIAAGGTDTQYF. The CDR3 DNA sequence: TGTGCCAGCAGCTTAATAGCAGCGGGGGGCACAGATACGCAGTATTTT.

There are a few counts of this clone. The chain joins TRBV7-8 to TRBJ2-7, with 13 bases identical to TRBD2. The V gene end was trimmed by 1 base and the J gene end by 2 bases; junction bases not matched to a gene: 2. Germline lookup yields CDR1 SGHVS and CDR2 FQNEAQ. This CDR3 is 16 amino acids long. The CDR3 spells CASSLGTSGGAYEQYF. DNA for the CDR3: TGTGCCAGCAGCTTAGGCACTAGCGGGGGGGCCTACGAGCAGTACTTC.

The chain carries TRBV30 and TRBJ2-7; D is ambiguous. The ends were cut back, 2 bases at V and 4 bases at J, with 9 bases in the middle. CDR1 GTSNPN and CDR2 SVGIG come from the germline V gene (reference sequence). This CDR3 spans 12 amino acids. The CDR3 nucleotides read TGTGCCTGGAGTCCCTTCGGATACGAGCAGTACTTC. As protein: CAWSPFGYEQYF.

The genes are TRBV7-2 and TRBJ2-1; maybe TRBD2 (6 bases). V gave up 1 base and J gave up 9 bases, with 10 bases separating them. Germline V gene data show CDR1 as SGHTA and CDR2 as FQGNSA. The CDR3 runs to 13 residues. The CDR3 loop reads CASSLEEGTEQFF. The CDR3 DNA is TGTGCCAGCAGCTTAGAGGAGGGGACTGAGCAGTTCTTC.

In this sample, this clone turned up a few times. The gene calls are TRBV5-1 and TRBJ2-3; TRBD2 matches 7 bases. V was clipped by 0 bases and J by 5 bases; unmatched bases: 9. The CDR3 spans 16 residues. CDR1 and CDR2 from the germline V gene are SGHRS and YFSETQ. CDR3 region: CASSLASGAQVDTQYF. In DNA, the CDR3 is TGCGCCAGCAGCTTGGCCAGCGGGGCTCAGGTAGATACGCAGTATTTT.

The chain couples TRBV11-1 to TRBJ1-2; unclear D gene. V dropped 2 bases and J dropped 7 bases, with 14 bases sitting between them. The length of the CDR3 is 14 residues. Germline assignment: CDR1 SGHAT and CDR2 FQDESV (reference sequence). The CDR3 spells CASSLSTEAGGYTF. The CDR3 nucleotides are TGTGCCAGCAGCTTATCTACAGAGGCTGGTGGCTACACCTTC.

The rearrangement uses TRBV5-6 and TRBJ2-1, with D perhaps TRBD1 (5 bases). Trimming pared 7 bases from V and 5 bases from J, leaving 10 bases between. The CDR3 spans 12 residues. Germline CDR1 and CDR2: SGHDT and YYEEEE. CDR3 in amino acids: CASRQGHNEQFF. DNA of the CDR3: TGTGCCAGCCGGCAGGGCCACAATGAGCAGTTCTTC.

V gene TRBV4-1 combines with J gene TRBJ1-5, with 10 bases aligning to TRBD1. There are 15 residues in the CDR3. V lost 4 bases to trimming and J lost 6 bases; unmatched junction nucleotides: 6. Germline V CDR1 and CDR2: MGHRA, YSYEKL. The DNA of the CDR3 is TGCGCCAGCAGCCGACTGGACAGGGGGGTTCAGCCCCAGCATTTT. Translated: CASSRLDRGVQPQHF.

This clone was picked up a small number of times. The CDR3 sequence is CATRGVNTEAFF. CDR3 DNA: TGTGCCACCAGAGGGGTGAACACTGAAGCTTTCTTT. The rearrangement links TRBV19 to TRBJ1-1; D is possibly TRBD1 (5 bases). Trimming shortened V by 10 bases and J by 0 bases, and 9 bases separated the two germline ends. The length of the CDR3 is 12 residues. CDR1 and CDR2 from the germline V gene are LNHDA and SQIVND (reference sequence).

The table lists this clone with a few counts. This CDR3 is also generated by other DNA sequences in the sample. The chain couples TRBV5-1 to TRBJ2-5; D call uncertain. Looked up from germline, CDR1 is SGHRS and CDR2 is YFSETQ. The CDR3 runs 11 residues. V was trimmed by 6 bases and J by 2 bases, leaving 5 bases between them. In DNA, the CDR3 is TGCGCCAGCAATTTACAAGAGACCCAGTACTTC. Translated: CASNLQETQYF.

The CDR3 loop reads CASSVGDYGYTF. The DNA for the CDR3 is TGTGCCAGCAGCGTAGGGGACTATGGCTACACCTTC. The chain is built from TRBV7-9 and TRBJ1-2; D perhaps matches TRBD1 (5 bases). The CDR3 runs 12 residues. Germline loops: CDR1 SEHNR, CDR2 FQNEAQ (reference sequence). Trimming pared 5 bases from V and 3 bases from J, leaving 7 bases between.

A few counts support this clone. The V and J genes are TRBV4-1 and TRBJ2-1; D tentatively reads TRBD1 or TRBD2 (7 bases each). The length of the CDR3 is 14 residues. Germline CDR1 MGHRA, CDR2 YSYEKL. V was clipped by 4 bases and J by 7 bases, with 14 bases between them. The CDR3 reads CASSLRQGGNEQFF. The CDR3 DNA reads TGCGCCAGCAGCCTGAGACAGGGAGGGAATGAGCAGTTCTTC.

The chain uses TRBV20-1 and TRBJ1-2, with D unclear. The V end was cut by 7 bases, the J end by 2 bases, with 5 bases between. From germline, CDR1 is DFQATT and CDR2 SNEGSKA (reference sequence). The CDR3 is made up of 10 amino acids. The CDR3 nucleotides read TGCAGTGGTAGGAACTATGGCTACACCTTC. Residues: CSGRNYGYTF.

The rearrangement links TRBV4-2 to TRBJ2-5; 7 bases match TRBD1. Germline V gene lookup returns CDR1 LGHNA and CDR2 YNFKEQ. The J segment lost 5 bases and the V segment lost 1 base, leaving 4 bases of the junction unmatched. The CDR3 contains 14 residues. CDR3 in amino acids: CASSQVDREETQYF. CDR3 nucleotides: TGTGCCAGCAGCCAAGTTGACAGGGAGGAGACCCAGTACTTC.